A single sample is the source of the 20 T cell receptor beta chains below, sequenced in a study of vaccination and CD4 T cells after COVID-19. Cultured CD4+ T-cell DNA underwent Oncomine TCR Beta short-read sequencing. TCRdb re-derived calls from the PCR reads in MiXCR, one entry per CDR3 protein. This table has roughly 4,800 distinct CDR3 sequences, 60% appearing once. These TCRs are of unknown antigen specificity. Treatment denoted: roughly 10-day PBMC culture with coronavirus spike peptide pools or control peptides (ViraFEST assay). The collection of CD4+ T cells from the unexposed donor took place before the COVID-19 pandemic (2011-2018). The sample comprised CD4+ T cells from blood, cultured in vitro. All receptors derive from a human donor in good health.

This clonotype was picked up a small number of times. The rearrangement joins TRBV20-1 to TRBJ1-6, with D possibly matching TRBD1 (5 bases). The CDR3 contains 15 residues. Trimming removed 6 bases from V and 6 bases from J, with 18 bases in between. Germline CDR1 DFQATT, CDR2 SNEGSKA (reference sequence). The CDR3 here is CSARGSRAANSPLHF. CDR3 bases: TGCAGTGCGCGAGGGAGCAGGGCTGCTAATTCACCCCTCCACTTT.

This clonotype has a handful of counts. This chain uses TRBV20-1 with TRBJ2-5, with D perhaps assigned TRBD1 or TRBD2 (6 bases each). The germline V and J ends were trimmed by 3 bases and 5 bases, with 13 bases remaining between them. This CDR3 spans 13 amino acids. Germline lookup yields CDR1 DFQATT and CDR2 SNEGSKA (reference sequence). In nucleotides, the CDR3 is TGCAGTGCTAGCAGGGGCGCGGGGGAGACCCAGTACTTC. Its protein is CSASRGAGETQYF.

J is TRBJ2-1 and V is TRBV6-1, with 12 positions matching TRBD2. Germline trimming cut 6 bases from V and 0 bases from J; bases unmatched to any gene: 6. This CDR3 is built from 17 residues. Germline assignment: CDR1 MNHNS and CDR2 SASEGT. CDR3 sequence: CASRTRTSGISYNEQFF. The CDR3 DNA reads TGTGCCAGCAGAACGCGGACTAGCGGGATCTCCTACAATGAGCAGTTCTTC.

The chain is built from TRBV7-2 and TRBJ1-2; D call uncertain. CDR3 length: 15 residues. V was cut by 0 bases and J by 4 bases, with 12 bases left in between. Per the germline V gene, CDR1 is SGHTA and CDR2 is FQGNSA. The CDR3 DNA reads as TGTGCCAGCAGCTTAGCGGCGACTATTACCTATGGCTACACCTTC. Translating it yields CASSLAATITYGYTF. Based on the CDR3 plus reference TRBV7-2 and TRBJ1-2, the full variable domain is GAGVSQSPSNKVTEKGKDVELRCDPISGHTALYWYRQSLGQGLEFLIYFQGNSAPDKSGLPSDRFSAERTGGSVSTLTIQRTQQEDSAVYLCASSLAATITYGYTFGSGTRLTVV.

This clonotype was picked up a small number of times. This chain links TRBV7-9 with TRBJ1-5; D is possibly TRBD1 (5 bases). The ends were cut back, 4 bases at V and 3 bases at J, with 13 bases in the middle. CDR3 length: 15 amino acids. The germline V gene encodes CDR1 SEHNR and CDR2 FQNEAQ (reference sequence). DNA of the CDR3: TGTGCCAGCAGCTCTAATAGGGGTCCCAATCAGCCCCAGCATTTT. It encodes CASSSNRGPNQPQHF. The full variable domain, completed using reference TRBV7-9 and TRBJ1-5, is DTGVSQNPRHKITKRGQNVTFRCDPISEHNRLYWYRQTLGQGPEFLTYFQNEAQLEKSRLLSDRFSAERPKGSFSTLEIQRTEQGDSAMYLCASSSNRGPNQPQHFGDGTRLSIL.

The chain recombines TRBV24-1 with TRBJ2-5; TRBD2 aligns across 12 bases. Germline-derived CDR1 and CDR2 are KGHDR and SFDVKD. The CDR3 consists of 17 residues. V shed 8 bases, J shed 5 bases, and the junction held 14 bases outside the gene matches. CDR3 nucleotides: TGTGCCACCAAAGAACGGCTGACTAGCGGGGGTTGCGAGACCCAGTACTTC. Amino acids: CATKERLTSGGCETQYF.

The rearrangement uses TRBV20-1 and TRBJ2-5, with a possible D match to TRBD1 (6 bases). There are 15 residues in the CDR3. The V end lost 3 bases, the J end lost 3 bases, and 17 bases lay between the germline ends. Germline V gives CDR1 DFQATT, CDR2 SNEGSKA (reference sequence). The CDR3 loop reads CSARSARTGKETQYF. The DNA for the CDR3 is TGCAGTGCTAGGTCCGCCCGTACAGGGAAAGAGACCCAGTACTTC.

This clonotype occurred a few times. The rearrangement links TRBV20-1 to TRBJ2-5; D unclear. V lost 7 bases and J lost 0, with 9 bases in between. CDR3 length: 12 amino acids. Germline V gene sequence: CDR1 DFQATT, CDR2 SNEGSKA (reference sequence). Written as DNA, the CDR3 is TGCAGTGTTTACGGCTACCAAGAGACCCAGTACTTC. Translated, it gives CSVYGYQETQYF.

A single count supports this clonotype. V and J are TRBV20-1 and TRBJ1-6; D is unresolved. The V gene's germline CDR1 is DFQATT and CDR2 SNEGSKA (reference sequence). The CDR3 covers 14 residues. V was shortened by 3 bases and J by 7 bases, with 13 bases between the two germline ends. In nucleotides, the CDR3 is TGCAGTGCTAGTATCTCGGCTGCGAATTCACCCCTCCACTTT. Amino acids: CSASISAANSPLHF.

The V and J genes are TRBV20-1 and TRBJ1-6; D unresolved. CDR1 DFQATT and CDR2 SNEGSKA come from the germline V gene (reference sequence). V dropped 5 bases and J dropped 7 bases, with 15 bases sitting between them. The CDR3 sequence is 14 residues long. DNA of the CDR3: TGCAGTGCTCAATCCGGGTATAGCAATTCACCCCTCCACTTT. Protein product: CSAQSGYSNSPLHF.

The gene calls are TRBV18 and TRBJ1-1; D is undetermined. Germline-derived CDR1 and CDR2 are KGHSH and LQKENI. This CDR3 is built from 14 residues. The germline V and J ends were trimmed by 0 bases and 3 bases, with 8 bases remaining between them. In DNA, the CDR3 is TGTGCCAGCTCACCACCGGGAGGACACACTGAAGCTTTCTTT. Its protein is CASSPPGGHTEAFF.

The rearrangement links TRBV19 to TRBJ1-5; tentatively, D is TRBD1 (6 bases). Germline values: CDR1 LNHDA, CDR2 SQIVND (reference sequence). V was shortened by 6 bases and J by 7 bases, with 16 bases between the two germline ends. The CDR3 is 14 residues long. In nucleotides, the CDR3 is TGTGCCAGTAGCGACCTGGGAAGGGGGCAGCCCCAGCATTTT. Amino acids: CASSDLGRGQPQHF.

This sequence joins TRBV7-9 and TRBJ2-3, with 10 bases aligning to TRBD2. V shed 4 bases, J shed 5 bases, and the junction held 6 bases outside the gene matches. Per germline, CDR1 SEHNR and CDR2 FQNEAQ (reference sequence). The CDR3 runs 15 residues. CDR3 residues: CASSYGLADLDTQYF. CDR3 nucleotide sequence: TGTGCCAGCAGCTATGGACTAGCGGACCTAGATACGCAGTATTTT.

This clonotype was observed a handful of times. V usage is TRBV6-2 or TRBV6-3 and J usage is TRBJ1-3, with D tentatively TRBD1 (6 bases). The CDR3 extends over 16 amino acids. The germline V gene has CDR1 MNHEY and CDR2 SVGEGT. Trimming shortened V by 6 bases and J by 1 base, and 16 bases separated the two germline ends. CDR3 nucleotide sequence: TGTGCCAGCAGACCCGGAGACAGGCCTTCTGGAAACACCATATATTTT. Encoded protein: CASRPGDRPSGNTIYF.

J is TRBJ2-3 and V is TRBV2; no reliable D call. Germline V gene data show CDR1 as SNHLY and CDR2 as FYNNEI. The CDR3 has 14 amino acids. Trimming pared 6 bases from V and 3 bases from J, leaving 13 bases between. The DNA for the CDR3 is TGTGCCAGCAGCGACATAGTGGGGACAGATACGCAGTATTTT. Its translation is CASSDIVGTDTQYF.

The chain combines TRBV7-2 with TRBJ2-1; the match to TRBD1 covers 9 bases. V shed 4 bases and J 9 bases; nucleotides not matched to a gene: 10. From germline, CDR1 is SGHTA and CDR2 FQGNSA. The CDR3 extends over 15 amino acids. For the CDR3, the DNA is TGTGCCAGCAGCTACTCCGGGACAGGGTCTGGTGAGCAGTTCTTC. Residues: CASSYSGTGSGEQFF.

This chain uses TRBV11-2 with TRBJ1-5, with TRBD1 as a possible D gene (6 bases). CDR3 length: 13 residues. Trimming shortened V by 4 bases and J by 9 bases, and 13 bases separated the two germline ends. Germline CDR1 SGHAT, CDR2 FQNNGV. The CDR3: CASSSGASGPQHF. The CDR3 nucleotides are TGTGCCAGCAGCTCAGGGGCCTCAGGGCCCCAGCATTTT.

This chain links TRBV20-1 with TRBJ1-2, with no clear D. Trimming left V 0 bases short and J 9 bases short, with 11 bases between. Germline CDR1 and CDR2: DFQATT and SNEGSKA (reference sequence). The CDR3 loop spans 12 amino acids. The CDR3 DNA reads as TGCAGTGCTAGAGAGATCACAATCAGCTACACCTTC. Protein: CSAREITISYTF.

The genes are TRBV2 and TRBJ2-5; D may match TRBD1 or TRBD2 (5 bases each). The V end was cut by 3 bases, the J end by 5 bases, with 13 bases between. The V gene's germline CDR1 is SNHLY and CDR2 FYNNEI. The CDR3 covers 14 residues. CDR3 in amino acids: CASSDPGNRETQYF. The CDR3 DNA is TGTGCCAGCAGTGATCCGGGGAACAGGGAGACCCAGTACTTC. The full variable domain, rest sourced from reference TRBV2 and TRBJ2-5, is EPEVTQTPSHQVTQMGQEVILRCVPISNHLYFYWYRQILGQKVEFLVSFYNNEISEKSEIFDDQFSVERPDGSNFTLKIRSTKLEDSAMYFCASSDPGNRETQYFGPGTRLLVL.

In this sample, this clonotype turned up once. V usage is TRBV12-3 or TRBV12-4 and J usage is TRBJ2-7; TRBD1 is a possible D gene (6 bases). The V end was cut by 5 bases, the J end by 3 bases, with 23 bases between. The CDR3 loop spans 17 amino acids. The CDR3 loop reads CASSPGAGDRVGYEQYF. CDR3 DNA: TGTGCCAGCAGTCCAGGGGCAGGGGATAGAGTAGGCTACGAGCAGTACTTC.